This T cell receptor beta chain was sequenced in a study of T cells in Graves' hyperthyroidism and ophthalmopathy. Notes on the study in general: The model predicted ophthalmopathy a median approximately 6.3 months before onset. Most thyroid-expanded clonotypes above 0.001 were also found in blood.

RNA transcripts yielded amplified TCR beta CDR3 regions. The TCR CDR3 was amplified in a first-round RT-PCR using the HTBI primer set. TCRdb redid the calling of the multiplex PCR reads with MiXCR, one entry per CDR3 protein. Here the sample spans roughly 500,000 distinct CDR3 sequences, about 15% being singletons. At least 3 on the Clinical Activity Score was recorded for ophthalmopathy patients, who also had NOSPECS grade at least 4 and duration under 3 months. Patients were excluded for uncontrolled infection, other autoimmune disease, pregnancy or lactation. This clonotype was picked up a small number of times. The antigen is undetermined. The sequence derives from a woman aged 25 to 39 with Graves' ophthalmopathy. The sequenced material came from blood.

The CDR3 DNA follows: TGTGCCAGCAGCCCCTACTCAGGCTACGAGCAGTACTTC. Translation: CASSPYSGYEQYF. J is TRBJ2-7 and V is TRBV5-6, with no clear D. CDR1 and CDR2 (germline): SGHDT, YYEEEE. The CDR3 loop spans 13 amino acids. V was clipped by 4 bases and J by 3 bases, with 11 bases between them.